These 20 T cell receptor beta chains were sequenced from one sample in a study of blood T cells in healthy people across ages. The use of a sample-barcoded 5' primer and a J-beta primer mix characterized a second PCR of about 6 to 12 cycles. From the 5' RACE reads, TCRdb called clonotypes with MiXCR, one entry per CDR3 protein. The table lists about 1.4 million distinct CDR3 sequences, approximately 60% of them singletons. Material: blood. The receptors here all came from a man aged 18 to 30 in good health.

The chain links TRBV4-1 to TRBJ2-5, with D maybe TRBD1 (5 bases). The J call may be wrong; the DNA end is better matched by TRBJ2-7. CDR3 length: 15 amino acids. Germline CDR1 and CDR2: MGHRA and YSYEKL. CDR3 residues: CASSQGQGSGNEQYF. CDR3 coding DNA: TGCGCCAGCAGCCAAGGCCAGGGCTCTGGTAACGAGCAGTACTTC.

This chain links TRBV6-2 or TRBV6-3 with TRBJ2-7; 7 bases are shared with TRBD2. Germline loops: CDR1 MNHEY, CDR2 SVGEGT. The J segment lost 2 bases and the V segment lost 6 bases, leaving 10 bases of the junction unmatched. The CDR3 loop spans 15 amino acids. In nucleotides, the CDR3 is TGTGCCAGCAGCCCCGCGGAAGGGAGGGCCTACGAGCAGTACTTC. Its translation: CASSPAEGRAYEQYF.

Regarding this clonotype: This clone may be a read error of a much larger clone one base away. This chain links TRBV6-2 or TRBV6-3 with TRBJ2-1; 7 bases are a match to TRBD2. The trim removed 5 bases at V and 4 bases at J, leaving 5 bases unmatched. This CDR3 contains 14 residues. CDR1 and CDR2 from the germline V gene are MNHEY and SVGEGT. The CDR3 DNA follows: TGTGCCAGCAGTGATGGGGGGGAATACAATGAGCAGTTCTTC. This gives the protein CASSDGGEYNEQFF.

V is TRBV10-3 and J is TRBJ1-2; weak D call: TRBD1 (5 bases). CDR1 ENHRY and CDR2 SYGVKD come from the germline V gene. V was trimmed by 0 bases and J by 1 base, leaving 9 bases between them. This CDR3 comprises 15 residues. Here the CDR3 reads CAISESGADNYGYTF. In nucleotides, the CDR3 is TGTGCCATCAGTGAGTCCGGGGCAGATAACTATGGCTACACCTTC.

The table lists this clonotype with a count of one. The genes are TRBV12-3 or TRBV12-4 and TRBJ2-3, with 7 bases aligning to TRBD1. The CDR3 runs 16 residues. The V gene end was trimmed by 3 bases and the J gene end by 4 bases; junction bases not matched to a gene: 10. The CDR3 sequence is CASSFIPAGGADTQYF. In nucleotides, the CDR3 is TGTGCCAGCAGTTTTATCCCGGCAGGGGGAGCAGATACGCAGTATTTT.

This clonotype showed up just a few times. The V call is TRBV6-6, the J call TRBJ2-3; D gene unclear. Per germline, CDR1 MNHNY and CDR2 SVGAGI (reference sequence). V gave up 6 bases and J gave up 5 bases, with 9 bases separating them. This CDR3 has 12 amino acids. CDR3 residues: CASSVLGDTQYF. The CDR3 DNA reads as TGTGCCAGCAGCGTTCTCGGAGATACGCAGTATTTT.

This clonotype was seen a few times. The rearrangement links TRBV28 to TRBJ2-7; tentatively, D is TRBD1 (5 bases). V lost 6 bases and J 0 bases, leaving 15 bases between the germline ends. The germline gives CDR1 MDHEN, CDR2 SYDVKM. The CDR3 runs to 15 residues. The CDR3 nucleotides are TGTGCCAGCAGCCTTCGGACACTTTTCTCCTACGAGCAGTACTTC. Encoded protein: CASSLRTLFSYEQYF.

This chain uses TRBV6-5 with TRBJ2-5; perhaps TRBD2 as D (6 bases). Germline V CDR1 and CDR2: MNHEY, SVGAGI. Trimming left V 3 bases short and J 3 bases short, with 20 bases between. This CDR3 has 17 amino acids. The CDR3 nucleotides are TGTGCCAGCAGTTATGGATTGGGACGGGGCGGGGAAGAGACCCAGTACTTC. Amino acid sequence: CASSYGLGRGGEETQYF.

The genes are TRBV5-1 and TRBJ2-5; 7 bases fit TRBD1. The last part of the DNA fits TRBJ2-7 better; the J call may be wrong. The CDR3 has 15 amino acids. Germline V CDR1 and CDR2: SGHRS, YFSETQ. The CDR3 sequence is CASSLGDRVEYEQYF. In DNA form, the CDR3 reads TGCGCCAGCAGCTTGGGTGACAGGGTAGAATACGAGCAGTACTTC.

The chain uses TRBV2 and TRBJ1-5; D may be TRBD1 (6 bases). The length of the CDR3 is 14 residues. Between the trimmed V and J ends, which lost 10 bases and 3 bases, there was a span of 16 bases. The germline V gene has CDR1 SNHLY and CDR2 FYNNEI. The DNA for the CDR3 is TGTGCCACCAGGGGCCCCAGTAACAATCAGCCCCAGCATTTT. Its translation is CATRGPSNNQPQHF.

The chain employs TRBV5-1 and TRBJ2-4; a possible D gene is TRBD1 (7 bases). The germline gives CDR1 SGHRS, CDR2 YFSETQ. With 1 base removed from V and 13 bases from J, the gap between germline ends came to 24 bases. The CDR3 sequence is 16 residues long. The CDR3 DNA reads as TGCGCCAGCAGCTTGAGCAGACAGGGAGGCGTCAATGAGCAGTACTTC. It is translated as CASSLSRQGGVNEQYF.

This chain joins TRBV12-3 or TRBV12-4 and TRBJ2-7; TRBD1 matches 9 bases. V lost 5 bases and J lost 4; bases outside the gene matches: 15. This CDR3 spans 17 amino acids. CDR3 bases: TGTGCCAGCAGTCCCCTCGGTACGGGGACAGGGATTTACGAGCAGTACTTC. This encodes CASSPLGTGTGIYEQYF.

The V and J genes are TRBV5-1 and TRBJ2-3; TRBD1 aligns across 9 bases. The CDR3 is 15 residues long. Germline V gene data show CDR1 as SGHRS and CDR2 as YFSETQ. The junction had 5 bases not matched to a gene; V was cut back by 4 bases and J by 2 bases. CDR3 residues: CASSAGQGNTDTQYF. The CDR3 DNA is TGCGCCAGCAGCGCAGGACAGGGGAACACAGATACGCAGTATTTT.

The chain combines TRBV10-3 with TRBJ2-1; tentative D call: TRBD1 (5 bases). Germline V gene sequence: CDR1 ENHRY, CDR2 SYGVKD. V lost 2 bases and J lost 0, with 23 bases in between. This CDR3 contains 20 residues. The CDR3 reads CAISEPTGPRTMSSYNEQFF. The CDR3 bases are TGTGCCATCAGTGAGCCTACCGGTCCTAGGACAATGAGCTCCTACAATGAGCAGTTCTTC.

About this clonotype: A read error may produce the germline difference seen at one junction end. This CDR3 reads CSARDRGGVYSYNGQFF. CDR3 in DNA: TGCAGTGCTAGAGATCGGGGCGGGGTTTACTCCTACAATGGGCAGTTCTTC. J is TRBJ2-1 and V is TRBV20-1; D might be TRBD2 (6 bases). The CDR3 is made up of 17 amino acids. Germline lookup yields CDR1 DFQATT and CDR2 SNEGSKA (reference sequence).

The V and J genes are TRBV20-1 and TRBJ2-7; TRBD2 matches at 9 bases. J gave up 7 bases and V 0 bases, and 13 bases lay outside the gene matches. The CDR3 contains 16 residues. CDR1 is DFQATT, CDR2 SNEGSKA, per germline (reference sequence). The CDR3 region has the DNA TGCAGTGCTAGAGATTCGTGGCGGGAGGGCCCTCAAGAGCAGTACTTC. Amino acid sequence: CSARDSWREGPQEQYF.

This clonotype was detected only a few times. CDR3: CASKGGLGEQFF. CDR3 nucleotide sequence: TGTGCCAGCAAAGGGGGATTAGGTGAGCAGTTCTTC. The chain links TRBV27 to TRBJ2-1, with a weak D call TRBD1 (6 bases). The V end lost 7 bases, the J end lost 9 bases, and 13 bases lay between the germline ends. CDR3 size: 12 residues. Germline V gene data show CDR1 as MNHEY and CDR2 as SMNVEV (reference sequence).

The chain has TRBV10-3 and TRBJ2-4, with a weak D call TRBD1 (5 bases). Germline-derived CDR1 and CDR2 are ENHRY and SYGVKD. Trimming cost V 2 bases and J 7 bases, with 12 bases left between them. The length of the CDR3 is 14 residues. The CDR3 DNA sequence: TGTGCCATCAGTGAGGCGGCATCAGGGAACATTCAGTACTTC. Encoded protein: CAISEAASGNIQYF.

The chain employs TRBV2 and TRBJ2-7; perhaps TRBD1 as D (5 bases). This CDR3 has 15 amino acids. Germline CDR1 SNHLY, CDR2 FYNNEI. V was clipped by 4 bases and J by 4 bases, with 17 bases between them. The CDR3 DNA sequence: TGTGCCAGCAGTGTGGGCAGGGAAAGGTTTTACGAGCAGTACTTC. Translated, it gives CASSVGRERFYEQYF.

The chain couples TRBV7-9 to TRBJ2-3, with D hard to call. The CDR3 runs to 14 residues. CDR1 SEHNR and CDR2 FQNEAQ come from the germline V gene (reference sequence). Trimming stripped 3 bases from V and 2 bases from J, with 9 bases between. CDR3 sequence: CASSLPVDTDTQYF. The CDR3 region has the DNA TGTGCCAGCAGCTTGCCCGTCGACACAGATACGCAGTATTTT.